The rows below give T cell receptor beta chains drawn from one sample of a study of blood T cell dynamics during melanoma immunotherapy. Profiling relied on immunoSEQ multiplex PCR, and the TCRdb table lists in-frame clones only, not all of them. The sample has 500 to 800 clones, 68% seen once. The sequencing here drew on central memory CD8+ T cells from blood, taken from a patient treated with checkpoint blockade. The receptors were sampled from a human donor with melanoma. Both conserved end residues are part of each CDR3. A D gene is named only where the DNA matches it firmly. The listing skips clone size in some rows; elsewhere it reads once, few, many or a size class.

TRBJ1-5 | once | TRBD1 | TRBV10-2 | TGCGCCAGCAGTGAGTTCGACAGGGTGAATCAGCCCCAGCATTTT | CASSEFDRVNQPQHF
TRBJ2-2 | few | NA | TRBV2 | TGTGCCAGCACCTCCGGCCAAAAGATCCCCGGGGAGCTGTTTTTT | CASTSGQKIPGELFF
TRBJ2-3 | NA | NA | TRBV15 | TGTGCCACCAGCGGGGCCCGCGGAGGGCCATCAGATACGCAGTATTTT | CATSGARGGPSDTQYF
TRBJ1-1 | few | NA | TRBV10-3 | TGTGCCATCAGCCCTGACGGATCTGAAGCTTTCTTT | CAISPDGSEAFF
TRBJ2-1 | few | TRBD2 | TRBV27 | TGTGCATGCGGGACTAGCGGGAGTTATGAGCAGTTCTTC | CACGTSGSYEQFF
TRBJ1-6 | NA | NA | TRBV25-1 | TGTGCCAGCAGTGGTTGGCAGGCGGACTCACCCCTCCACTTT | CASSGWQADSPLHF
TRBJ2-2 | NA | NA | TRBV27 | TGTGCCAGCAGGGGTTGGGAAGTCACCGGGGAGCTGTTTTTT | CASRGWEVTGELFF
TRBJ1-2 | few | NA | TRBV14 | TGTGCCAGCAGCCAAATCGGCTCTACAGACGGCTACACCTTC | CASSQIGSTDGYTF
TRBJ1-5 | NA | NA | TRBV6-6 | TGTGCCAGCAGCTTCGATCATAGCAATCAGCCCCAGCATTTT | CASSFDHSNQPQHF
TRBJ2-1 | NA | NA | TRBV19 | TGTGCCAGTAGTATAGACTACTACAATGAGCAGTTCTTC | CASSIDYYNEQFF
TRBJ2-1 | once | NA | TRBV11-2 | TGTGCCAGCAGTTCGGAGACCCAGGGAAGCAGCAATGAGCAGTTCTTC | CASSSETQGSSNEQFF
TRBJ2-1 | few | NA | TRBV9 | TGTGCCAGCAGCGTAGGCGGGTATCCTGGGGGAAAGAATGAGCAGTTCTTC | CASSVGGYPGGKNEQFF
TRBJ2-2 | few | NA | TRBV7-6 | TGTGCCAGCAGTCGAACTAGTCCCGGGGAGCTGTTTTTT | CASSRTSPGELFF
TRBJ2-7 | few | NA | TRBV6-6 | TGTGCCAACCCAGGGATACAGTACTTC | CANPGIQYF
TRBJ1-2 | NA | NA | TRBV7-6 | TGTGCCAGCAGCTTGGCGGGGAACTATGGCTACACCTTC | CASSLAGNYGYTF
TRBJ2-7 | NA | NA | TRBV10-3 | TGTGCCATCAGTGGCCCGACCCCAGGGGAGCAGTACTTC | CAISGPTPGEQYF
TRBJ2-7 | few | NA | TRBV7-9 | TGTGCCAGCAGCGGAGACGGAACAGCAGTCTACGAGCAGTACTTC | CASSGDGTAVYEQYF
TRBJ1-5 | NA | NA | TRBV21-1 | TGTGCCAGCAGCGCAACGCTACATTGGCATCATCAGCCCCAGCATTTT | CASSATLHWHHQPQHF
TRBJ1-5 | NA | TRBD1 | TRBV5-4 | TGTGCCAGCAGCTTGGGGGACAGCCGTGGGCCCCAGCATTTT | CASSLGDSRGPQHF
TRBJ1-3 | hyperexpanded | TRBD1 | TRBV9 | TGTGCCAGCAGCGCGACAGGGGATGGAAACACCATATATTTT | CASSATGDGNTIYF
TRBJ2-7 | large | NA | TRBV10-3 | TGTGCCATCAGTGAGGACACAAGCTCCTACGAGCAGTACTTC | CAISEDTSSYEQYF
TRBJ2-7 | large | NA | TRBV5-6 | TGTGCCAGCAGCTTGTTACAGGGTTGGAACGAGCAGTACTTC | CASSLLQGWNEQYF
TRBJ1-6 | NA | NA | TRBV11-2 | TGTGCCAGCAGCTTTTTACAGGGTCCACCCCTCCACTTT | CASSFLQGPPLHF
TRBJ2-7 | NA | NA | TRBV4-3 | TGCGCCAGCAGCCATATCCCGGCCAACTCCTACGAGCAGTACTTC | CASSHIPANSYEQYF
TRBJ2-1 | few | TRBD2 | TRBV27 | TGTGCCAGCAGTTTAGTAGCGGGAGGTTTTAATGAGCAGTTCTTC | CASSLVAGGFNEQFF
TRBJ2-7 | few | NA | TRBV7-3 | TGTGCCAGCAGCTCAAGTCTTGCAGCCTCCTACGAGCAGTACTTC | CASSSSLAASYEQYF
TRBJ2-7 | NA | TRBD1 | TRBV20-1 | TGCAGTGCCGAGCACAGGGGCGAGCAGTACTTC | CSAEHRGEQYF